This T cell receptor beta chain is drawn from a study of tumor-infiltrating lymphocytes in primary liver carcinoma. Background on the study: The cohort included men and women aged 30 to 69 years. Staging of the tumors gave T1-T3 N0M0, with widths of roughly 4.2 to 11 cm.

Blood RNA was derived from unsorted whole blood, and germline DNA was extracted too. Germline values: CDR1 SGHAT, CDR2 FQNNGV. This CDR3 has 21 residues. TCR beta cDNA was prepared out of roughly 490 ng total RNA by means of a constant-region primer. Modified slightly, ARM-PCR produced TCR beta libraries over three nested multiplex PCR rounds. The first two PCR rounds used TRBV1-TRBV30 forward primers with a C-beta reverse primer, about 10 cycles each. TCRdb fed the multiplex PCR reads into MiXCR, producing one record per CDR3 protein. The data hold about 200,000 distinct CDR3 sequences, with 65% observed a single time. Points from the study as a whole: Pairs of tumor regions overlapped more than tumor-adjacent and tumor-blood pairs did. In the absence of sorting, bulk samples left CD4+ and CD8+ repertoires uncompared.

Concerning this clonotype: Its antigen remains unknown. The junction and the germline gene differ at one end; a read error may be behind it.

This chain links TRBV11-2 with TRBJ2-2; 12 nucleotides line up with TRBD2. This clonotype originated in a woman in her sixties or seventies with primary liver carcinoma and hepatitis B virus infection. The sequencing input was peripheral blood. The CDR3, as DNA: TGTGCCAGCAGCTTGGTTTCCAGGGGACTAGCGGGTATATCGAACACCGGGGAACTGTTTTTT. This sequence encodes CASSLVSRGLAGISNTGELFF.